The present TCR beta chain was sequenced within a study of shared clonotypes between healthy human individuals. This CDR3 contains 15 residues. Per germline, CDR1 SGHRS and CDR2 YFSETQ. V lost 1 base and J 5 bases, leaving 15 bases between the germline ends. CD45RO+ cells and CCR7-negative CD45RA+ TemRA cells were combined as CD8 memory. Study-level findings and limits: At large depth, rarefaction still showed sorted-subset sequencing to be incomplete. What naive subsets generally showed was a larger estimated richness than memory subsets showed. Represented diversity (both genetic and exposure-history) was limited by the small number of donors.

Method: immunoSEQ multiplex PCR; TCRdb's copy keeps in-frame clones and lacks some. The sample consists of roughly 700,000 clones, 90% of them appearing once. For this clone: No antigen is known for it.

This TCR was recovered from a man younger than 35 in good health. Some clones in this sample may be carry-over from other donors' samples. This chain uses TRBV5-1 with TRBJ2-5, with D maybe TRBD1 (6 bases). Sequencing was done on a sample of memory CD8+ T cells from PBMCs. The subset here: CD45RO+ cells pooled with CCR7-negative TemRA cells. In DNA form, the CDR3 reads TGCGCCAGCAGCTTGTCGGGTAATAGGGGGGAGACCCAGTACTTC. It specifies CASSLSGNRGETQYF.